The entry below describes one T cell receptor beta chain. The V end was cut by 8 bases, the J end by 0 bases, with 5 bases between. In germline, CDR1 is SGHDN, CDR2 FVKESK. The CDR3 has 13 residues. The data belong to a study of blood T cell repertoires in COVID-19. Study in general: Material from acute and convalescent COVID-19 was sourced from the United States, Italy and Spain.

The protocol was immunoSEQ multiplex PCR, while the TCRdb copy is restricted to in-frame clones and leaves out a portion. The sample contains around 250,000 clones, roughly 88% of which appear only once. Contact with a PCR-confirmed or clinician-diagnosed COVID-19 case occurred within 2 weeks of entry. V usage is TRBV14 and J usage is TRBJ2-6; no definite D call. The TCR sequence derives from a woman in her 40s who had been exposed to COVID-19. Sequenced input: PBMCs or T cells enriched from blood (not recorded which). As DNA, the CDR3 is TGTGCCAGCTCTAACTCTGGGGCCAACGTCCTGACTTTC. Encoded protein: CASSNSGANVLTF.